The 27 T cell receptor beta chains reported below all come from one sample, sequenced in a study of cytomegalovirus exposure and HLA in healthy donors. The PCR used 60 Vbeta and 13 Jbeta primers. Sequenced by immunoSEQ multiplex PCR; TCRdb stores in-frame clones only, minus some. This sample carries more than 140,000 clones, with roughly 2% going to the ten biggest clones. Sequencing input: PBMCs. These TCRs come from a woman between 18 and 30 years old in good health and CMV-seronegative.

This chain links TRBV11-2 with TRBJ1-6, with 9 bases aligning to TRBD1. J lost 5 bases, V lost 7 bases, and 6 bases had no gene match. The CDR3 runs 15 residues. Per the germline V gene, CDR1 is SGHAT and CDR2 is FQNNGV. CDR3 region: CASNLRTGDNSPLHF. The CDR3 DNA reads TGTGCCAGCAACCTTCGGACAGGGGATAATTCACCCCTCCACTTT. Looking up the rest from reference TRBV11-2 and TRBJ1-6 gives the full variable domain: EAGVAQSPRYKIIEKRQSVAFWCNPISGHATLYWYQQILGQGPKLLIQFQNNGVVDDSQLPKDRFSAERLKGVDSTLKIQPAKLEDSAVYLCASNLRTGDNSPLHFGNGTRLTVT.

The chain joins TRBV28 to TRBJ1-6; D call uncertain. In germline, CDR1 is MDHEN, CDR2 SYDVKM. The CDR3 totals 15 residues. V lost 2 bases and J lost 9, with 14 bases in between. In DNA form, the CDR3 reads TGTGCCAGCAGTTTACCCCTCGGGGTGGGTTCACCCCTCCACTTT. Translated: CASSLPLGVGSPLHF.

The chain's CDR3 is CASVQEESEETQYF. The DNA of the CDR3 is TGTGCCAGCGTTCAGGAGGAGAGTGAAGAGACCCAGTACTTC. This chain links TRBV2 with TRBJ2-5; TRBD2 is a possible D gene (5 bases). With 8 bases removed from V and 3 bases from J, the gap between germline ends came to 16 bases. CDR1 is SNHLY and CDR2 is FYNNEI in the germline V gene. The CDR3 length is 14 residues.

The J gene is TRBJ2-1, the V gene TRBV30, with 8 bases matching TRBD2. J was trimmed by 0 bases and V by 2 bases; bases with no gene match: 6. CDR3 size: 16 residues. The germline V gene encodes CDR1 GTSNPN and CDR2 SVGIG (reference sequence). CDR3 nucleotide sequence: TGTGCCTGGAGTCAGGGACTAGTGAGCTCCTACAATGAGCAGTTCTTC. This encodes CAWSQGLVSSYNEQFF.

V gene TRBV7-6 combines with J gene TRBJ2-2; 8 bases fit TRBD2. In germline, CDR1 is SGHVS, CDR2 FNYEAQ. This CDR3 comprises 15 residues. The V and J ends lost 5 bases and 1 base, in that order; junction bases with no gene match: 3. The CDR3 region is CASSQSGRNTGELFF. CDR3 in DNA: TGTGCCAGCAGCCAAAGCGGGAGGAACACCGGGGAGCTGTTTTTT.

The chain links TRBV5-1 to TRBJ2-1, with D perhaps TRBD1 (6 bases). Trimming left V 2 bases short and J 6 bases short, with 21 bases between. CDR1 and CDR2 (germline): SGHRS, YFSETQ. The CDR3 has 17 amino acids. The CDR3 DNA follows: TGCGCCAGCAGCTTTTTTTCCGGGACAAGCCGCATCAATGAGCAGTTCTTC. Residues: CASSFFSGTSRINEQFF.

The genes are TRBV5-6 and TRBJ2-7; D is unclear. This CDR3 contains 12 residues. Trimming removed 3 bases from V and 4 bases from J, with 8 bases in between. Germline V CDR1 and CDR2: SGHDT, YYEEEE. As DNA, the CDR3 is TGTGCCAGCAGCTCCGACTCTTACGAGCAGTACGTC. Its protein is CASSSDSYEQYV.

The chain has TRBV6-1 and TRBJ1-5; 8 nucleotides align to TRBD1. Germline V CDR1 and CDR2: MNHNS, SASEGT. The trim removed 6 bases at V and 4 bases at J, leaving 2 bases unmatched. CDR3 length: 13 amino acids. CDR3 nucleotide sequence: TGTGCCAGCAGAAGACAGGGGAATCAGCCCCAGCATTTT. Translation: CASRRQGNQPQHF.

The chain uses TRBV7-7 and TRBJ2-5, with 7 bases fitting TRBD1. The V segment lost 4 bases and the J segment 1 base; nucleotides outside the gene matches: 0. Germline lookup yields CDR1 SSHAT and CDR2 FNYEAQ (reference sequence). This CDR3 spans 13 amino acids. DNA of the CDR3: TGTGCCAGCAGCTACAGGGGCCAAGAGACCCAGTACTTC. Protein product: CASSYRGQETQYF.

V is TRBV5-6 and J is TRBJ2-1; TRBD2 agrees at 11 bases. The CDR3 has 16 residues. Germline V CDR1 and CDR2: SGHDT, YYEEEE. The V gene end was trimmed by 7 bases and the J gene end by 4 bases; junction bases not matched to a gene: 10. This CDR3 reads CASWPMVAGGYNEQFF. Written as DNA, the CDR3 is TGTGCCAGCTGGCCCATGGTAGCGGGAGGGTACAATGAGCAGTTCTTC. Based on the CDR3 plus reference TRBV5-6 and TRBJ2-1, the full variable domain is DAGVTQSPTHLIKTRGQQVTLRCSPKSGHDTVSWYQQALGQGPQFIFQYYEEEERQRGNFPDRFSGHQFPNYSSELNVNALLLGDSALYLCASWPMVAGGYNEQFFGPGTRLTVL.

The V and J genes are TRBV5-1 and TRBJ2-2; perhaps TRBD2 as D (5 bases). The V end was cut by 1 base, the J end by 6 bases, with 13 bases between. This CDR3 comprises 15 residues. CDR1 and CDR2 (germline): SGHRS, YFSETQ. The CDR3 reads CASSLLTARAGELFF. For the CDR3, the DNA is TGCGCCAGCAGCTTGCTGACGGCGAGGGCCGGGGAGCTGTTTTTT.

CDR3 DNA: TGTGCCTGGCAGGGTGGCTATGGCTACACCTTC. Translating it yields CAWQGGYGYTF. The chain couples TRBV30 to TRBJ1-2; perhaps TRBD1 as D (5 bases). The CDR3 is 11 residues long. Germline V gene lookup returns CDR1 GTSNPN and CDR2 SVGIG (reference sequence). V lost 5 bases and J 4 bases, leaving 8 bases between the germline ends.

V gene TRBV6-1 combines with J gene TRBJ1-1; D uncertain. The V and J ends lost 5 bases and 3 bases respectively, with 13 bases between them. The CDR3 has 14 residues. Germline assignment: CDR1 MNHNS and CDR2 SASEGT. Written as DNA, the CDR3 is TGTGCCAGCAGTTATTACCGAGAACACACTGAAGCTTTCTTT. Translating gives CASSYYREHTEAFF.

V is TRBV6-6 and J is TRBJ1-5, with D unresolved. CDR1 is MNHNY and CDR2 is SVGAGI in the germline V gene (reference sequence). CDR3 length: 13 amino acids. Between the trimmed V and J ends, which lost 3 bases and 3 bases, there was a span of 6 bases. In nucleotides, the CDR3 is TGTGCCAGCAGTTATGGCTCCAATCAGCCCCAGCATTTT. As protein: CASSYGSNQPQHF.

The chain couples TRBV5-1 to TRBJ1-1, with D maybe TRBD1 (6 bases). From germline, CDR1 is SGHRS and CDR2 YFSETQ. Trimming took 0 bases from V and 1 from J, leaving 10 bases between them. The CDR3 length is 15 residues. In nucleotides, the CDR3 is TGCGCCAGCAGCTTGGACGGGGGGCAGAACACTGAAGCTTTCTTT. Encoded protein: CASSLDGGQNTEAFF.

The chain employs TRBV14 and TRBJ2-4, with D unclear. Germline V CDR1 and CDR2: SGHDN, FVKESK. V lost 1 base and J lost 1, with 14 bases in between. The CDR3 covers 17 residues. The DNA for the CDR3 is TGTGCCAGCAGCCAAGCTTGGGCAGAACCGGCCAAAAACATTCAGTACTTC. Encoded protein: CASSQAWAEPAKNIQYF.

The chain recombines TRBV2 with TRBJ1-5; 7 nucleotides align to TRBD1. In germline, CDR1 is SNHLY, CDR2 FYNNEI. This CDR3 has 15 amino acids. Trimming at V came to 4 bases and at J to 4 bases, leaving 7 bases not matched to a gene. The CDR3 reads CASSGPGGPNQPQHF. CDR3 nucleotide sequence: TGTGCCAGCAGTGGGCCAGGGGGTCCGAATCAGCCCCAGCATTTT.

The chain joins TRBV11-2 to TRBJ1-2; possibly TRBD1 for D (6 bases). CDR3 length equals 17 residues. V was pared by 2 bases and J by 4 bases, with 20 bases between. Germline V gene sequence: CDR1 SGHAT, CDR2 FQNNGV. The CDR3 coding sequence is TGTGCCAGCAGCTTATGGGTCAGGGGCACATCAGGCTATGGCTACACCTTC. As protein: CASSLWVRGTSGYGYTF.

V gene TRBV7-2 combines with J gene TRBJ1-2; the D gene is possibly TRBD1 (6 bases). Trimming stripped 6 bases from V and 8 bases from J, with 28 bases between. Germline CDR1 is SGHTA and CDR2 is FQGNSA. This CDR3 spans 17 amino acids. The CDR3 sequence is CASSQIAGASSSGGYTF. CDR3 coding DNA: TGTGCCAGCAGTCAGATTGCGGGGGCCAGCTCTTCAGGGGGCTACACCTTC.

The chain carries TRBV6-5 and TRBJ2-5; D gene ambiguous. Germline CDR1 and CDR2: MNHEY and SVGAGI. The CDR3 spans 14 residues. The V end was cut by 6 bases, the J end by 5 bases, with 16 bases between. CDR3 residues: CASRPHLLGETQYF. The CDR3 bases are TGTGCCAGCAGGCCCCATCTTCTCGGGGAGACCCAGTACTTC.

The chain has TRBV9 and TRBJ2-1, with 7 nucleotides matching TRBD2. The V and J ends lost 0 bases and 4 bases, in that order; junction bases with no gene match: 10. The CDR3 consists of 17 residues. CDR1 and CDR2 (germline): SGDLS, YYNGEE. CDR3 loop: CASSVGYRLADYNEQFF. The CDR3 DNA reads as TGTGCCAGCAGCGTAGGGTACAGACTAGCTGATTACAATGAGCAGTTCTTC.

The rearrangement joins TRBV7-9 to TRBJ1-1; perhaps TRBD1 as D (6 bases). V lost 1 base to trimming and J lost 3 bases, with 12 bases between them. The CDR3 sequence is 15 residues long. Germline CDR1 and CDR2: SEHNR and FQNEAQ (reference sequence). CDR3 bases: TGTGCCAGCAGCTTAGGAGCAGGGGCCGACACTGAAGCTTTCTTT. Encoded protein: CASSLGAGADTEAFF. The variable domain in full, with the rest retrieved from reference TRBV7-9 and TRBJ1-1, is DTGVSQNPRHKITKRGQNVTFRCDPISEHNRLYWYRQTLGQGPEFLTYFQNEAQLEKSRLLSDRFSAERPKGSFSTLEIQRTEQGDSAMYLCASSLGAGADTEAFFGQGTRLTVV.

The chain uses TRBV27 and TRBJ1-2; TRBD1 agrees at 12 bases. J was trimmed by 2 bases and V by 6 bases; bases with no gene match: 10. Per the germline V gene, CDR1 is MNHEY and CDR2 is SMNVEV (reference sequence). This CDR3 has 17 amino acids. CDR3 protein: CASSLGTGGAGNYGYTF. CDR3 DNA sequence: TGTGCCAGCAGCCTCGGGACAGGGGGCGCCGGAAACTATGGCTACACCTTC.

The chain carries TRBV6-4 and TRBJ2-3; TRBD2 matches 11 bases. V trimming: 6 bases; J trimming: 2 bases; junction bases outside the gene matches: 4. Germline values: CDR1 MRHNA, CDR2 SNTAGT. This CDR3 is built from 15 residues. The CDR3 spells CASRGTSGYTDTQYF. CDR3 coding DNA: TGTGCCAGCAGAGGGACTAGCGGATACACAGATACGCAGTATTTT.

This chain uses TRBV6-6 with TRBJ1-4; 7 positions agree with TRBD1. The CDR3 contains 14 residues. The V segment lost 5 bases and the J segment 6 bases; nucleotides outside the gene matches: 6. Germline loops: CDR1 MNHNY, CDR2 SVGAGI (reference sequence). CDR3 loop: CASSAQGVDEKLFF. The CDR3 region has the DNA TGTGCCAGCAGTGCGCAGGGGGTTGATGAAAAACTGTTTTTT.

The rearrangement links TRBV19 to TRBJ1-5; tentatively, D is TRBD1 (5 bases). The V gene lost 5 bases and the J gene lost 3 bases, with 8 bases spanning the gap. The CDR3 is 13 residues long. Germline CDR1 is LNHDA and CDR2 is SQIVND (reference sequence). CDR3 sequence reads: CASSPGINQPQHF. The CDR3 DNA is TGTGCCAGTAGTCCAGGGATCAATCAGCCCCAGCATTTT.

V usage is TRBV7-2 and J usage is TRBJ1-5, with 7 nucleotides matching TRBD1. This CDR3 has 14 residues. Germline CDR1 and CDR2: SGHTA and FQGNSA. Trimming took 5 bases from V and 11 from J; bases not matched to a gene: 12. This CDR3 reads CASSPGGDQWTQHF. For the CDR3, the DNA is TGTGCCAGCAGCCCAGGGGGTGACCAATGGACCCAGCATTTT.